The subject of this entry is one T cell receptor beta chain. Its target is not known. Germline lookup yields CDR1 SQVTM and CDR2 ANQGSEA. Between the trimmed V and J ends, which lost 3 bases and 5 bases, there was a span of 13 bases. This CDR3 spans 13 amino acids. The sample is drawn from a study of T cell repertoires in cytomegalovirus infection. Study overall: In public TCR beta signatures, there were indications of both CMV infection and matching HLA type.

A single record per CDR3 protein comes from TCRdb applying MiXCR to the reads. The data hold approximately 750,000 distinct CDR3 sequences, with 35% to 45% observed a single time. Study-wide results and limits: Adding up the frequency of public TCR beta families identified people who carried CMV plus the relevant HLA. Within the response measured ex vivo, HLA-C-restricted CMV-specific TCR beta clonotypes were dominant.

Sequences were obtained from PBMCs. The rearrangement links TRBV29-1 to TRBJ1-2; D is uncertain. The TCR comes from a human donor in good health (CMV status not recorded). Some clones in this sample may be carry-over from other donors' samples. DNA of the CDR3: TGCAGCGTTGAGGCAGAGACGGCTTATGGCTACACCTTC. It specifies CSVEAETAYGYTF.